Following are 13 T cell receptor beta chains from one sample sequenced in a study of CD8+ T cells in alopecia areata. This sample's treatment: oral pan-JAK inhibitor, 5-10 mg twice daily. RNA was extracted and reverse transcribed into cDNA as the sequencing template. The repertoire was sequenced with immunoSEQ multiplex PCR; TCRdb's copy has only in-frame clones and lacks some. In the table there are under 200,000 clones, 50% to 65% of which are singletons. Material: CD4+ T cells sorted from blood, obtained at week 24, from a patient treated with tofacitinib. Receptor source: a human donor with alopecia areata.

This clone came up a few times. The rearrangement links TRBV6-1 to TRBJ1-2, with TRBD1 as a possible D gene (6 bases). Deletions cut 2 bases from V and 2 bases from J, with 9 bases between. The V gene's germline CDR1 is MNHNS and CDR2 SASEGT. The CDR3 extends over 14 amino acids. CDR3 nucleotides: TGTGCCAGCAGTGAACAGGGGACCAACTATGGCTACACCTTC. It codes for CASSEQGTNYGYTF.

The rearrangement links TRBV30 to TRBJ1-5; 8 nucleotides align to TRBD1. The germline CDR1 and CDR2 sequences are GTSNPN and SVGIG (reference sequence). CDR3 length: 16 amino acids. The J segment lost 1 base and the V segment lost 8 bases, leaving 13 bases of the junction unmatched. Written as DNA, the CDR3 is TGTGCCGGTTCCACGTCCAGGGGGCTGAGCAATCAGCCCCAGCATTTT. Translating gives CAGSTSRGLSNQPQHF. Full variable domain (rest looked up from reference TRBV30 and TRBJ1-5): SQTIHQWPATLVQPVGSPLSLECTVEGTSNPNLYWYRQAAGRGLQLLFYSVGIGQISSEVPQNLSASRPQDRQFILSSKKLLLSDSGFYLCAGSTSRGLSNQPQHFGDGTRLSIL.

The chain uses TRBV29-1 and TRBJ1-2, with D tentatively TRBD1 (5 bases). The V and J ends lost 7 bases and 10 bases respectively, with 19 bases between them. The germline gives CDR1 SQVTM, CDR2 ANQGSEA. The CDR3 contains 12 residues. The CDR3 reads CSASRQYNVYTF. CDR3 DNA sequence: TGCAGCGCCAGTCGACAGTACAATGTCTACACCTTC.

The gene calls are TRBV18 and TRBJ2-5; perhaps TRBD1 as D (5 bases). CDR3 length equals 13 residues. Germline V gene lookup returns CDR1 KGHSH and CDR2 LQKENI. V was pared by 5 bases and J by 6 bases, with 13 bases between. The CDR3 reads CASSARDSQTQYF. The CDR3 DNA reads as TGTGCCAGCTCAGCCAGGGATTCACAGACCCAGTACTTC.

This clone occurred a few times. The chain carries TRBV6-5 and TRBJ2-5, with D tentatively TRBD2 (5 bases). Germline V gene sequence: CDR1 MNHEY, CDR2 SVGAGI. Trimming cost V 5 bases and J 5 bases, with 18 bases left between them. The length of the CDR3 is 15 residues. Here the CDR3 reads CASSPRMRGLETQYF. The CDR3 DNA is TGTGCCAGCAGTCCCCGGATGAGAGGGTTGGAGACCCAGTACTTC.

This rearrangement joins TRBV6-5 to TRBJ2-5, with 7 positions matching TRBD1. V shed 2 bases and J 5 bases; nucleotides not matched to a gene: 8. The length of the CDR3 is 15 residues. Germline V gives CDR1 MNHEY, CDR2 SVGAGI. CDR3 residues: CASSYQGTAHETQYF. The CDR3 DNA reads TGTGCCAGCAGTTACCAAGGGACAGCACACGAGACCCAGTACTTC.

This clone was seen only a few times. The chain carries TRBV27 and TRBJ2-7; 9 nucleotides align to TRBD1. CDR1 is MNHEY and CDR2 is SMNVEV in the germline V gene (reference sequence). There are 15 residues in the CDR3. The V segment lost 5 bases and the J segment 0 bases; nucleotides outside the gene matches: 5. The CDR3 DNA sequence: TGTGCCAGCAGTCCCTGGACAGGGGCCTCCTACGAGCAGTACTTC. It translates to CASSPWTGASYEQYF.

The chain recombines TRBV30 with TRBJ2-5; D ambiguous. Trimming stripped 5 bases from V and 2 bases from J, with 6 bases between. The CDR3 runs to 11 residues. Germline CDR1 reads GTSNPN; CDR2 reads SVGIG (reference sequence). CDR3 nucleotides: TGTGCCTGGGCTACTCAAGAGACCCAGTACTTC. Translating it yields CAWATQETQYF.

This chain uses TRBV28 with TRBJ1-5; D remains ambiguous. This CDR3 is 17 amino acids long. With 4 bases removed from V and 0 bases from J, the gap between germline ends came to 16 bases. Germline-derived CDR1 and CDR2 are MDHEN and SYDVKM. In DNA, the CDR3 is TGTGCCAGCAGTTCAAACCAAGGAGGTAGTAGCAATCAGCCCCAGCATTTT. The encoded protein is CASSSNQGGSSNQPQHF. The full variable domain, in which reference TRBV28 and TRBJ1-5 provide the parts outside the CDR3, is DVKVTQSSRYLVKRTGEKVFLECVQDMDHENMFWYRQDPGLGLRLIYFSYDVKMKEKGDIPEGYSVSREKKERFSLILESASTNQTSMYLCASSSNQGGSSNQPQHFGDGTRLSIL.

CDR3 bases: TGTGCCAGCAGCCTGGGGATAGGGGTCACAGATACGCAGTATTTT. Protein product: CASSLGIGVTDTQYF. J is TRBJ2-3 and V is TRBV9; a weak D match, TRBD1 (5 bases). Germline V gene lookup returns CDR1 SGDLS and CDR2 YYNGEE. The CDR3 spans 15 residues. The V and J ends lost 4 bases and 2 bases respectively, with 14 bases between them. Together with reference TRBV9 and TRBJ2-3, the CDR3 gives the full variable domain: DSGVTQTPKHLITATGQRVTLRCSPRSGDLSVYWYQQSLDQGLQFLIQYYNGEERAKGNILERFSAQQFPDLHSELNLSSLELGDSALYFCASSLGIGVTDTQYFGPGTRLTVL.

This chain links TRBV5-6 with TRBJ2-7, with TRBD1 matching 8 bases. This CDR3 is 18 amino acids long. V gave up 1 base and J gave up 3 bases; unmatched junction bases: 15. The germline V gene has CDR1 SGHDT and CDR2 YYEEEE. In nucleotides, the CDR3 is TGTGCCAGCAGCTTGAGTTATTCACCCTTGACAGGGGACTACGAGCAGTACTTC. It is translated as CASSLSYSPLTGDYEQYF.

The chain links TRBV30 to TRBJ2-5; tentative D call: TRBD1 (5 bases). The CDR3 is 11 amino acids. The V gene's germline CDR1 is GTSNPN and CDR2 SVGIG (reference sequence). V was clipped by 3 bases and J by 7 bases, with 9 bases between them. The CDR3 DNA reads as TGTGCCTGGAGCGAAAGGGGGACCCAGTACTTC. This codes for CAWSERGTQYF.

For the CDR3, the DNA is TGTGCCTGGAGTGGGGTTAGGAGGGCGTCGAACACCGGGGAGCTGTTTTTT. Translating it yields CAWSGVRRASNTGELFF. The rearrangement joins TRBV30 to TRBJ2-2; the D gene is possibly TRBD2 (6 bases). This CDR3 region has 17 residues. V dropped 1 base and J dropped 0 bases, with 15 bases sitting between them. Per the germline V gene, CDR1 is GTSNPN and CDR2 is SVGIG (reference sequence).